Each of the 25 T cell receptor beta chains below was sequenced from the same sample in a study of CD8 T cells in Susac syndrome. RNA was extracted with the RNeasy kit, and a quantity of roughly 0.5 to 1 ug was reverse transcribed using random hexamers. TCRdb independently ran MiXCR on the immunoSEQ multiplex PCR reads; one entry per CDR3 protein. The sample holds fewer than 200,000 distinct CDR3 sequences, approximately 94% seen once. Sequencing was done on a sample of CD4+ T cells from PBMCs. Receptors were obtained from a human donor in good health.

This chain joins TRBV20-1 and TRBJ2-7, with 7 bases that match TRBD2. CDR1 is DFQATT, CDR2 SNEGSKA, per germline (reference sequence). CDR3 size: 11 residues. V shed 1 base and J 7 bases; nucleotides not matched to a gene: 1. CDR3 sequence reads: CSARGGGEQYF. CDR3 bases: TGCAGTGCTAGAGGGGGGGGAGAGCAGTACTTC.

This clonotype showed up just once. The V call is TRBV15, the J call TRBJ2-4, with 11 positions matching TRBD1. Germline CDR1 reads LNHNV; CDR2 reads YYDKDF (reference sequence). Germline trimming cut 5 bases from V and 10 bases from J; bases unmatched to any gene: 7. The CDR3 is 14 amino acids. CDR3 sequence reads: CATSAPGQGGIQYF. CDR3 sequence (DNA): TGTGCCACCAGCGCCCCGGGACAGGGGGGTATTCAGTACTTC. Full variable domain (remainder filled in from reference TRBV15 and TRBJ2-4): DAMVIQNPRYQVTQFGKPVTLSCSQTLNHNVMYWYQQKSSQAPKLLFHYYDKDFNNEADTPDNFQSRRPNTSFCFLDIRSPGLGDTAMYLCATSAPGQGGIQYFGAGTRLSVL.

V is TRBV5-1 and J is TRBJ1-1; D may be TRBD1 (6 bases). The CDR3 consists of 13 residues. Trimming pared 3 bases from V and 3 bases from J, leaving 9 bases between. Germline V lookup: CDR1 SGHRS, CDR2 YFSETQ. The CDR3 sequence: CASSWGPDTEAFF. For the CDR3, the DNA is TGCGCCAGCAGCTGGGGGCCGGACACTGAAGCTTTCTTT.

V is TRBV12-3 or TRBV12-4 and J is TRBJ1-4; D unresolved. V was shortened by 4 bases and J by 0 bases, with 6 bases between the two germline ends. CDR3 length: 14 amino acids. The CDR3 protein is CASSSRTTNEKLFF. The CDR3 nucleotides read TGTGCCAGCAGTTCGCGGACAACTAATGAAAAACTGTTTTTT.

The V call is TRBV14, the J call TRBJ2-5; TRBD2 agrees at 8 bases. The germline CDR1 and CDR2 sequences are SGHDN and FVKESK. The CDR3 runs 17 residues. With V trimmed by 4 bases and J by 4 bases, 14 bases remained unmatched. This CDR3 reads CASSRTKSGGWGETQYF. The CDR3 DNA follows: TGTGCCAGCAGCCGAACCAAAAGCGGGGGTTGGGGAGAGACCCAGTACTTC. Full variable domain (missing parts from reference TRBV14 and TRBJ2-5): EAGVTQFPSHSVIEKGQTVTLRCDPISGHDNLYWYRRVMGKEIKFLLHFVKESKQDESGMPNNRFLAERTGGTYSTLKVQPAELEDSGVYFCASSRTKSGGWGETQYFGPGTRLLVL.

This chain uses TRBV29-1 with TRBJ1-2, with D tentatively TRBD1 (5 bases). CDR1 is SQVTM, CDR2 ANQGSEA, per germline. Trimming removed 2 bases from V and 1 base from J, with 11 bases in between. The CDR3 spans 14 residues. DNA of the CDR3: TGCAGCGTTGAACCGCGGCAGGGTAACTATGGCTACACCTTC. Translating it yields CSVEPRQGNYGYTF.

This chain joins TRBV9 and TRBJ1-4, with D possibly matching TRBD1 (6 bases). This CDR3 has 15 residues. CDR1 SGDLS and CDR2 YYNGEE come from the germline V gene. V was clipped by 4 bases and J by 4 bases, with 14 bases between them. The CDR3 nucleotides are TGTGCCAGCAGCAAGCGGACAGCTAATAATGAAAAACTGTTTTTT. This translates into CASSKRTANNEKLFF.

This chain connects TRBV24-1 to TRBJ1-5, with TRBD1 as a possible D gene (5 bases). CDR1 and CDR2 from the germline V gene are KGHDR and SFDVKD. Trimming left V 3 bases short and J 4 bases short, with 9 bases between. The CDR3 contains 14 residues. CDR3 in amino acids: CATSDGAKNQPQHF. The CDR3 DNA reads TGTGCCACCAGTGATGGGGCTAAAAATCAGCCCCAGCATTTT.

The chain is built from TRBV24-1 and TRBJ2-2; D unclear. The V end lost 4 bases, the J end lost 2 bases, and 7 bases lay between the germline ends. CDR1 KGHDR and CDR2 SFDVKD come from the germline V gene. CDR3 length equals 14 residues. The CDR3 DNA sequence: TGTGCCACCAGTGACCCCAGAAACACCGGGGAGCTGTTTTTT. Encoded protein: CATSDPRNTGELFF.

CDR3 in DNA: TGCAGTGCTAGACTAAGCGGGAGGGTCGCAGATACGCAGTATTTT. This gives the protein CSARLSGRVADTQYF. This sequence joins TRBV20-1 and TRBJ2-3; TRBD2 matches at 10 bases. Looked up from germline, CDR1 is DFQATT and CDR2 is SNEGSKA (reference sequence). V was pared by 2 bases and J by 4 bases, with 6 bases of the junction left unmatched. The CDR3 is made up of 15 amino acids.

This clonotype was found once. J is TRBJ2-5 and V is TRBV12-3 or TRBV12-4; 7 nucleotides match TRBD2. Trimming cost V 5 bases and J 2 bases; bases outside gene matches: 8. This CDR3 has 15 amino acids. DNA of the CDR3: TGTGCCAGCAGTCCCCTCGGGAGGTTACAAGAGACCCAGTACTTC. Translation gives CASSPLGRLQETQYF.

V usage is TRBV28 and J usage is TRBJ2-1, with TRBD2 identical over 7 bases. The J segment lost 1 base and the V segment lost 8 bases, leaving 5 bases of the junction unmatched. The germline CDR1 and CDR2 sequences are MDHEN and SYDVKM. This CDR3 contains 14 residues. The CDR3 protein is CASSGGGSYNEQFF. As DNA, the CDR3 is TGTGCCAGCTCGGGGGGAGGGTCCTACAATGAGCAGTTCTTC.

The gene calls are TRBV4-3 and TRBJ2-1; TRBD2 matches at 7 bases. Per the germline V gene, CDR1 is LGHNA and CDR2 is YSLEER. The CDR3 sequence is 14 residues long. The trim removed 0 bases at V and 7 bases at J, leaving 3 bases unmatched. CDR3 DNA sequence: TGCGCCAGCAGCCAAGAACCTAGCGGTAATGAGCAGTTCTTC. Protein sequence: CASSQEPSGNEQFF.

The chain has TRBV7-2 and TRBJ2-7; 8 bases are a match to TRBD2. The CDR3 is 13 residues long. Germline trimming cut 5 bases from V and 9 bases from J; bases unmatched to any gene: 9. The germline V gene has CDR1 SGHTA and CDR2 FQGNSA. The CDR3 DNA reads as TGTGCCAGCAGCCTGCCCGGCGGGAGGATGCAGTACTTC. It translates to CASSLPGGRMQYF.

The chain is built from TRBV20-1 and TRBJ2-3; D gene ambiguous. Germline assignment: CDR1 DFQATT and CDR2 SNEGSKA (reference sequence). This CDR3 has 12 amino acids. V lost 5 bases and J lost 6, with 12 bases in between. This CDR3 is CSAPTPPDTQYF. The CDR3 DNA reads TGCAGTGCTCCAACCCCGCCCGATACGCAGTATTTT.

The genes are TRBV20-1 and TRBJ2-5, with D hard to call. The CDR3 spans 13 residues. Between the trimmed V and J ends, which lost 0 bases and 7 bases, there was a span of 12 bases. Germline V gene sequence: CDR1 DFQATT, CDR2 SNEGSKA (reference sequence). CDR3 sequence reads: CSARDEPWGTQYF. The CDR3 coding sequence is TGCAGTGCTAGAGATGAGCCCTGGGGGACCCAGTACTTC.

The genes are TRBV5-1 and TRBJ2-1, with D perhaps given as TRBD1 or TRBD2 (5 bases each). Germline V gene sequence: CDR1 SGHRS, CDR2 YFSETQ. V lost 6 bases and J lost 1, with 14 bases in between. The CDR3 is 15 residues long. The DNA for the CDR3 is TGCGCCAGCATTATTGGGGACCCATCCTACAATGAGCAGTTCTTC. Translating gives CASIIGDPSYNEQFF.

The J gene is TRBJ2-7, the V gene TRBV30, with 12 bases that match TRBD2. The germline V gene encodes CDR1 GTSNPN and CDR2 SVGIG (reference sequence). Trimming removed 3 bases from V and 1 base from J; junction bases left unmatched: 10. This CDR3 is built from 17 residues. CDR3 in amino acids: CAWRAGTSGRWSYEQYF. CDR3 sequence (DNA): TGTGCCTGGAGGGCCGGTACTAGCGGGAGGTGGTCCTACGAGCAGTACTTC.

The chain joins TRBV7-2 to TRBJ1-5, with unresolved D. The CDR3 is made up of 13 amino acids. Germline values: CDR1 SGHTA, CDR2 FQGNSA. Trimming pared 1 base from V and 5 bases from J, leaving 6 bases between. The CDR3 protein is CASSLEADQPQHF. The CDR3 bases are TGTGCCAGCAGCTTAGAGGCAGATCAGCCCCAGCATTTT.

This clonotype was picked up a small number of times. The chain links TRBV29-1 to TRBJ2-3, with D perhaps assigned TRBD1 or TRBD2 (5 bases each). The germline V and J ends were trimmed by 4 bases and 1 base, with 9 bases remaining between them. Germline CDR1 SQVTM, CDR2 ANQGSEA. CDR3 length: 13 amino acids. The CDR3, as DNA: TGCAGCGTTGTTGGGGGAGGCACAGATACGCAGTATTTT. Its translation: CSVVGGGTDTQYF.

The J gene is TRBJ2-4, the V gene TRBV20-1, with D tentatively TRBD1 (6 bases). The CDR3 totals 12 residues. The ends were cut back, 7 bases at V and 9 bases at J, with 16 bases in the middle. Germline CDR1 DFQATT, CDR2 SNEGSKA (reference sequence). The CDR3 here is CSVTGLGSIQYF. For the CDR3, the DNA is TGCAGTGTTACAGGGCTTGGTAGCATTCAGTACTTC.

This chain joins TRBV19 and TRBJ2-2; D uncertain. Looked up from germline, CDR1 is LNHDA and CDR2 is SQIVND (reference sequence). The CDR3 is 14 amino acids. Trimming stripped 2 bases from V and 2 bases from J, with 6 bases between. The CDR3 DNA reads as TGTGCCAGTAGTATATCCAGAAACACCGGGGAGCTGTTTTTT. This translates into CASSISRNTGELFF. The entire variable domain, with the rest obtained from reference TRBV19 and TRBJ2-2, is as follows: DGGITQSPKYLFRKEGQNVTLSCEQNLNHDAMYWYRQDPGQGLRLIYYSQIVNDFQKGDIAEGYSVSREKKESFPLTVTSAQKNPTAFYLCASSISRNTGELFFGEGSRLTVL.

V gene TRBV15 combines with J gene TRBJ2-6; D might be TRBD1 (5 bases). This CDR3 is 16 amino acids long. The germline V gene encodes CDR1 LNHNV and CDR2 YYDKDF (reference sequence). V dropped 0 bases and J dropped 2 bases, with 8 bases sitting between them. In DNA form, the CDR3 reads TGTGCCACCAGCAGAGAAGGGGCACCTGGGGCCAACGTCCTGACTTTC. This encodes CATSREGAPGANVLTF.

The chain employs TRBV24-1 and TRBJ2-2; unclear D gene. From germline, CDR1 is KGHDR and CDR2 SFDVKD. V lost 5 bases to trimming and J lost 8 bases, with 11 bases between them. The CDR3 consists of 13 residues. CDR3 sequence reads: CATSGNLRGELFF. In DNA, the CDR3 is TGTGCCACCAGTGGAAACCTCCGAGGGGAGCTGTTTTTT.

The rearrangement joins TRBV7-3 to TRBJ2-2; D is perhaps TRBD1 or TRBD2 (6 bases each). Germline values: CDR1 SGHTA, CDR2 FQGTGA. The CDR3 has 15 amino acids. The V end lost 2 bases, the J end lost 7 bases, and 14 bases lay between the germline ends. The chain's CDR3 is CASSLGAGQDGELFF. CDR3 nucleotides: TGTGCCAGCAGCTTAGGGGCGGGACAAGACGGGGAGCTGTTTTTT.